Here is one TCR beta chain with its context. In germline, CDR1 is DFQATT, CDR2 SNEGSKA (reference sequence). V lost 7 bases to trimming and J lost 3 bases, with 19 bases between them. This CDR3 has 15 amino acids. The sample is drawn from a study of patients and donors after allogeneic stem cell transplantation. Each CDR3 protein gets one entry after TCRdb re-called the RT-PCR reads with MiXCR. This sample yields fewer than 180,000 distinct CDR3 sequences, of which roughly two fifths are seen a single time; approximately 50% belongs to the top ten. Sequenced sample: blood, either unsorted or a sorted T cell fraction (not recorded which). The receptor was isolated from a human donor who was either an allogeneic HSCT recipient or a stem cell or donor lymphocyte infusion donor (not recorded which). It is not recorded whose cells these are; they may come from a transplant donor. This chain connects TRBV20-1 to TRBJ1-3, with TRBD1 as a possible D gene (6 bases). The CDR3 bases are TGCAGTGTCCAAGACCCGACAGGTCGTGGAAACACCATATATTTT. It encodes CSVQDPTGRGNTIYF.